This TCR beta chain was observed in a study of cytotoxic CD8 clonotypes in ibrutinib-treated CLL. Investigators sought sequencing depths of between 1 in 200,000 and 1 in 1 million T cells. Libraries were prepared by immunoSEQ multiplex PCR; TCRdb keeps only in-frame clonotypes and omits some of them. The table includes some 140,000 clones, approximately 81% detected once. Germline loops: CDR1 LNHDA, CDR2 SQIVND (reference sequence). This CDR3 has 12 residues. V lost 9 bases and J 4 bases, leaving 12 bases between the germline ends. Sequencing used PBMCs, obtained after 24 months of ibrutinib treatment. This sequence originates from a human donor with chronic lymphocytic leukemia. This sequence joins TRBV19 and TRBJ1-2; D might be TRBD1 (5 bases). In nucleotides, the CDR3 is TGTGCCAGCGGCACAGGAATCTATGGCTACACCTTC. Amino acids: CASGTGIYGYTF.